Sequencing of this T cell receptor (beta chain) was carried out in a study of cytomegalovirus exposure and HLA in healthy donors. It was with 60 Vbeta and 13 Jbeta primers that the PCR ran. Data came from immunoSEQ multiplex PCR; TCRdb stores just in-frame clones and leaves some out. The profile covers 100,000 to 150,000 clones, with approximately 80% appearing a single time and 5.5% to 7% taken by the ten largest. Trimming pared 5 bases from V and 1 base from J, leaving 12 bases between. This CDR3 contains 15 residues. CDR1 is SEHNR and CDR2 is FQNEAQ in the germline V gene (reference sequence). The clonotype comes from a woman between 35 and 50 years old in good health and CMV-seropositive. This chain joins TRBV7-9 and TRBJ1-3; TRBD1 might be the D (5 bases). The sequencing input was PBMCs. CDR3 coding DNA: TGTGCCAGCAGCCATGACAGAGCGTCTGGAAACACCATATATTTT. Its protein is CASSHDRASGNTIYF.